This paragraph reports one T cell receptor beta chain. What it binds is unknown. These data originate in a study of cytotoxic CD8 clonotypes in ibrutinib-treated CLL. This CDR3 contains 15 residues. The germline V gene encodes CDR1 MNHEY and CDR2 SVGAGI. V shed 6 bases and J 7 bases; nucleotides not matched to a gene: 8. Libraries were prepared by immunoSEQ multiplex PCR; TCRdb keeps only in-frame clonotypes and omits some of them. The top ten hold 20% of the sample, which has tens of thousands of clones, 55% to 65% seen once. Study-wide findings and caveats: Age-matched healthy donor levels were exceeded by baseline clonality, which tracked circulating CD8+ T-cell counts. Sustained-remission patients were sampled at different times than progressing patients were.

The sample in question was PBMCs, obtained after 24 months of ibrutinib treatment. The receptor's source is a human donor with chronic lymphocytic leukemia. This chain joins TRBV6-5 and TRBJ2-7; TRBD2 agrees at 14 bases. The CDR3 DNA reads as TGTGCCAGCAGCCGGGGACTAGCGGGAGCCGGGGAGCAGTACTTC. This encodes CASSRGLAGAGEQYF.